The clone carrying this TCR beta chain was recorded many times. These data originate in a study of T-cell reconstitution after alpha-beta-depleted transplantation in children. This CDR3 region has 12 residues. V lost 8 bases and J lost 6, with 13 bases in between. CDR1 is MNHEY and CDR2 is SVGEGT in the germline V gene. During its preparation, the TCRbeta library received unique molecular identifiers. TCRdb reprocessed the PCR reads via MiXCR and lists one record per CDR3 protein. The sample records 150,000 to 250,000 distinct CDR3 sequences, roughly 15% being singletons. This receptor was taken from a human donor who donated a stem cell graft to a child with acute lymphoblastic leukemia. Sequencing was performed on PBMCs from the stem cell graft donor, taken from the stem cell graft. V usage is TRBV6-2 or TRBV6-3 and J usage is TRBJ1-1, with D maybe TRBD1 (6 bases). The CDR3 reads CASAQGQPEAFF. The CDR3 region has the DNA TGTGCCAGCGCCCAAGGACAGCCTGAAGCTTTCTTT.